This is a list of T cell receptor beta chains from one sample in a study of molecular identifiers for immune sequencing clone quantification. From the PCR reads, TCRdb called clonotypes with MiXCR, one entry per CDR3 protein. The table shows about 500,000 distinct CDR3 sequences, with less than 30% occurring only once. The sequenced material came from naive CD8+ T cells from blood, with Jurkat cell RNA spiked in. Source of these receptors: a human donor in good health. Some libraries in this study had Jurkat cell RNA spiked in. Each CDR3 is given without its conserved first and last residue.

V: TRBV20-1; J: TRBJ1-1; CDR3: SARDTTGGDTEAF
V: TRBV7-9; J: TRBJ1-2; CDR3: ASSPISAGNYGYT
V: TRBV5-6; J: TRBJ2-7; CDR3: VSSLGRSEQY
V: TRBV4-1; J: TRBJ2-7; CDR3: ASTGTDPYEQY
V: TRBV24-1; J: TRBJ2-2; CDR3: ATLDSGGNAGELF
V: TRBV28; J: TRBJ2-7; CDR3: ASSFLPGPEQY
V: TRBV15; J: TRBJ1-1; CDR3: ATHATGNMNTEAF
V: TRBV27; J: TRBJ2-1; CDR3: ASSLVGDEQF
V: TRBV12-3/TRBV12-4; J: TRBJ2-3; CDR3: ASSLKAGWFLAGVDTQY
V: TRBV4-3; J: TRBJ2-7; CDR3: ASSQGVGGYEQY
V: TRBV5-1; J: TRBJ1-4; CDR3: ASCPSRDRRDNEKLF